This TCR beta chain was identified during a study of OX40 agonist ivuxolimab in advanced cancers. Blood got drawn at baseline, again on cycle 4 day 1, and then on cycle 7 day 1. Method: immunoSEQ multiplex PCR; TCRdb's copy keeps in-frame clones and lacks some. The top ten hold 1.5% to 2% of the sample, which has about 66,000 clones, roughly 81% seen once. Trimming removed 6 bases from V and 3 bases from J; junction bases left unmatched: 7. This CDR3 is 14 amino acids long. CDR1 is ENHRY, CDR2 SYGVKD, per germline. The material sequenced was CD4+ or CD8+ T cells sorted from blood, taken in a trial of the OX40 agonist ivuxolimab. The sequence came from an adult with an advanced solid tumor such as melanoma, head and neck, liver or kidney cancer. This chain connects TRBV10-3 to TRBJ2-7; TRBD1 matches at 8 bases. Written as DNA, the CDR3 is TGTGCCATCAGACCGGGACAGGACTTCTACGAGCAGTACTTC. Protein sequence: CAIRPGQDFYEQYF.